A single sample is the source of the 9 T cell receptor beta chains below, sequenced in a study of T cell responses to AZD1222 COVID-19 vaccine. Libraries were prepared by immunoSEQ multiplex PCR; TCRdb keeps only in-frame clonotypes and omits some of them. The sample lists tens of thousands of clones, about 90% occurring once. The specimen comprised peripheral blood, sampled on day 0 of AZD1222 vaccination. These receptors originate from an adult in good health.

CDR3 DNA: TGTGCCAGCAGCCAGTCGGGGGGGAATCAGCCCCAGCATTTT. Translating it yields CASSQSGGNQPQHF. The J gene is TRBJ1-5, the V gene TRBV7-9; possible D gene TRBD1, 5 bases. The V gene lost 5 bases and the J gene lost 4 bases, with 12 bases spanning the gap. Germline V gives CDR1 SEHNR, CDR2 FQNEAQ (reference sequence). CDR3 size: 14 residues.

This rearrangement joins TRBV5-5 to TRBJ2-1; 14 bases agree with TRBD2. With V trimmed by 3 bases and J by 7 bases, 6 bases remained unmatched. There are 16 residues in the CDR3. Germline CDR1 is SGHKS and CDR2 is YYEKEE (reference sequence). The CDR3: CASSSGLAGVVNEQFF. The CDR3 coding sequence is TGTGCCAGCAGCTCGGGACTAGCGGGAGTTGTGAATGAGCAGTTCTTC. The whole variable domain, remainder taken from reference TRBV5-5 and TRBJ2-1, is DAGVTQSPTHLIKTRGQQVTLRCSPISGHKSVSWYQQVLGQGPQFIFQYYEKEERGRGNFPDRFSARQFPNYSSELNVNALLLGDSALYLCASSSGLAGVVNEQFFGPGTRLTVL.

The chain joins TRBV7-8 to TRBJ1-5; D might be TRBD1 (6 bases). CDR3 size: 17 residues. V lost 5 bases and J 1 base, leaving 18 bases between the germline ends. Germline CDR1 is SGHVS and CDR2 is FQNEAQ. CDR3 sequence (DNA): TGTGCCAGCAGCCCACACAGGGCGGGGTCCAGCAATCAGCCCCAGCATTTT. This translates into CASSPHRAGSSNQPQHF. Combining the CDR3 with reference TRBV7-8 and TRBJ1-5 gives the whole variable domain GAGVSQSPRYKVAKRGQDVALRCDPISGHVSLFWYQQALGQGPEFLTYFQNEAQLDKSGLPSDRFFAERPEGSVSTLKIQRTQQEDSAVYLCASSPHRAGSSNQPQHFGDGTRLSIL.

This clone was picked up one time. This chain uses TRBV5-1 with TRBJ2-1; D unresolved. V lost 2 bases and J 6 bases, leaving 6 bases between the germline ends. CDR3 size: 12 residues. Per germline, CDR1 SGHRS and CDR2 YFSETQ. CDR3 bases: TGCGCCAGCAGCTTAATCAGCAATGAGCAGTTCTTC. It is translated as CASSLISNEQFF.

V is TRBV14 and J is TRBJ1-1; no clear D. Germline CDR1 is SGHDN and CDR2 is FVKESK. The CDR3 runs 13 residues. The V and J ends lost 4 bases and 4 bases respectively, with 10 bases between them. As DNA, the CDR3 is TGTGCCAGCAGCCCCTCCGGGGTCACTGAAGCTTTCTTT. It specifies CASSPSGVTEAFF.

The J gene is TRBJ2-3, the V gene TRBV3-1 (or the pseudogene TRBV3-2), with a weak D call TRBD1 (6 bases). CDR3 length: 16 residues. The V gene lost 3 bases and the J gene lost 4 bases, with 17 bases spanning the gap. Per the germline V gene, CDR1 is LGHDT and CDR2 is YNNKEL (reference sequence). CDR3 region: CASSQGRGVGSDTQYF. In DNA, the CDR3 is TGTGCCAGCAGCCAGGGCAGGGGAGTGGGGTCAGATACGCAGTATTTT.

Only one count was recorded for this clone. The chain employs TRBV18 and TRBJ1-3; no definite D call. This CDR3 comprises 16 residues. Per germline, CDR1 KGHSH and CDR2 LQKENI. The ends were cut back, 0 bases at V and 4 bases at J, with 13 bases in the middle. The CDR3, as DNA: TGTGCCAGCTCACCACCTGACCCGAGAATAGGAAACACCATATATTTT. It specifies CASSPPDPRIGNTIYF.

The V and J genes are TRBV6-5 and TRBJ1-2; no clear D gene. This CDR3 spans 14 amino acids. Deletions cut 6 bases from V and 4 bases from J, with 15 bases between. Germline loops: CDR1 MNHEY, CDR2 SVGAGI. CDR3 nucleotide sequence: TGTGCCAGCAGGGACCTCGGAGGCTTCTATGGCTACACCTTC. Protein product: CASRDLGGFYGYTF.

The V gene is TRBV7-8, the J gene TRBJ1-5, with a possible D match to TRBD1 (6 bases). The CDR3 runs to 15 residues. The V end was cut by 5 bases, the J end by 0 bases, with 11 bases between. CDR1 and CDR2 (germline): SGHVS, FQNEAQ. The CDR3 DNA sequence: TGTGCCAGCAGCCGGACAGAGTATAGCAATCAGCCCCAGCATTTT. Translating it yields CASSRTEYSNQPQHF.